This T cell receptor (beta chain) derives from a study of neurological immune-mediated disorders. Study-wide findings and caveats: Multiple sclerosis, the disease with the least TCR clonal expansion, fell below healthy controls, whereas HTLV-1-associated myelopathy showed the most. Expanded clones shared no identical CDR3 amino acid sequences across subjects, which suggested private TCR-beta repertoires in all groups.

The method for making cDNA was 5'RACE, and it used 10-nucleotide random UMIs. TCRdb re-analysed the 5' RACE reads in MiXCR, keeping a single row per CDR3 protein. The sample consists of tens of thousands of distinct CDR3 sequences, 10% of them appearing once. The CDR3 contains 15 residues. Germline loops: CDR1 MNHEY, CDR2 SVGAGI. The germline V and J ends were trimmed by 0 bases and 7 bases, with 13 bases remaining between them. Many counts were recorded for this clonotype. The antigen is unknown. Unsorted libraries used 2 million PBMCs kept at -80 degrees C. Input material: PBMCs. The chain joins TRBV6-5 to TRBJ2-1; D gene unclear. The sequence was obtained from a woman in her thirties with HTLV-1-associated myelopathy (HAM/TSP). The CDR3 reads CASSYSRVVLNEQFF. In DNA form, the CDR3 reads TGTGCCAGCAGTTACTCGAGAGTCGTGTTGAATGAGCAGTTCTTC.